The rows below give T cell receptor beta chains drawn from one sample of a study of blood T cell repertoires in COVID-19. Data came from immunoSEQ multiplex PCR; TCRdb stores just in-frame clones and leaves some out. The data hold tens of thousands of clones, with roughly 80% observed a single time. The sample comprised peripheral blood. The origin of the receptors is a human donor in a cohort sampled during active COVID-19. Both conserved end residues are trimmed from each CDR3.

CDR3 protein,V gene,J gene
ASSSELAGFEQF,TRBV6-2/TRBV6-3,TRBJ2-1
ASSLLGQGNNNEQF,TRBV13,TRBJ2-1
ATRGLTGELF,TRBV4-1,TRBJ2-2
ASSLTGTSGSPGGYEQY,TRBV7-2,TRBJ2-7
ASSQERQGCDEQY,TRBV4-3,TRBJ2-7
ASSQATGGSQPQH,TRBV4-3,TRBJ1-5
ASSHGQGYEQY,TRBV4-3,TRBJ2-7
ASSERLAGGRNEQF,TRBV6-1,TRBJ2-1
ASTPFNQPQH,TRBV6-5,TRBJ1-5
ASSRSRDRVTEAF,TRBV6-5,TRBJ1-1
SARGPGEQY,TRBV20-1,TRBJ2-7
ASSYSNRGTYNEQF,TRBV6-6,TRBJ2-1
ASSLGDRNSYEQY,TRBV28,TRBJ2-7
SVDDRGRSGYEQY,TRBV29-1,TRBJ2-7
ASSRLGQLEAYEQY,TRBV7-9,TRBJ2-7
ASSPGLNTDTQY,TRBV5-1,TRBJ2-3
ASSKGYWDKPYNEQF,TRBV21-1,TRBJ2-1
TSSQAPGEQF,TRBV1,TRBJ2-1
ASMEVSSYNEQF,TRBV2,TRBJ2-1
ASSPGDSGANVLT,TRBV5-4,TRBJ2-6
ASSATRDWRLNTEAF,TRBV10-1,TRBJ1-1
ASSLRTGEAF,TRBV6-5,TRBJ1-1
ASSPYPSGGIETQY,TRBV10-1,TRBJ2-5
ASKQGQNTEAF,TRBV6-5,TRBJ1-1
SPWSGEKLF,TRBV20-1,TRBJ1-4
ASSVHEESYEQY,TRBV6-2/TRBV6-3,TRBJ2-7
ASSLGGRASYEQY,TRBV5-4,TRBJ2-7
ASTHYSWKNTEAF,TRBV19,TRBJ1-1
ASSETGTGNSPLH,TRBV9,TRBJ1-6
ASGRDGQETQY,TRBV2,TRBJ2-5
ASSHGDRGTDTQY,TRBV7-9,TRBJ2-3
ATPHHVDSGEGQPQH,TRBV24-1,TRBJ1-5
ASSFAGGRYQETQY,TRBV7-9,TRBJ2-5
ASNFPSGANVLT,TRBV2,TRBJ2-6